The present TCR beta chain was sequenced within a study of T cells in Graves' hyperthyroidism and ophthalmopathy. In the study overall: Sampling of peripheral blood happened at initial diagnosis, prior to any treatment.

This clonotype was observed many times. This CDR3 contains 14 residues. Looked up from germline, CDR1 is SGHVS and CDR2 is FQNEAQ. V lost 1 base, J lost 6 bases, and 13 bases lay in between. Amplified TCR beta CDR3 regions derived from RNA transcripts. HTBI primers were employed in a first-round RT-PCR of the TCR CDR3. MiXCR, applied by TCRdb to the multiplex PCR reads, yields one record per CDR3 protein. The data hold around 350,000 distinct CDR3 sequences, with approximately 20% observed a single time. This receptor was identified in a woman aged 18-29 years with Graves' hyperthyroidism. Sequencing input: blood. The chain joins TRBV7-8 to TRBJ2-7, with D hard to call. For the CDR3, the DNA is TGTGCCAGCAGCTTAGGCCGGACCGTGCTCGAGCAGTACTTC. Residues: CASSLGRTVLEQYF.